This T cell receptor beta chain was found in a study of blood T cell repertoires in COVID-19. Across the whole study: PBMCs, B-cell-depleted T cells, or T cells provided the cDNA or gDNA that made up the material.

Germline CDR1 reads LGHNT; CDR2 reads FRNRAP. The CDR3 is made up of 13 amino acids. The ends were cut back, 7 bases at V and 4 bases at J, with 13 bases in the middle. Measured with immunoSEQ multiplex PCR; TCRdb has only the in-frame clones, and not every one. The sample consists of over 200,000 clones, approximately 80% of them appearing once. Material: PBMCs or T cells enriched from blood (not recorded which). The J gene is TRBJ1-1, the V gene TRBV12-5, with D perhaps TRBD1 (5 bases). The clonotype was recovered from a man aged 35 to 55 who had recovered from COVID-19. In DNA form, the CDR3 reads TGTGCTAGTGCCTTGACAGTGGTCACTGAAGCTTTCTTT. Translated: CASALTVVTEAFF. Drawing the rest from reference TRBV12-5 and TRBJ1-1, the complete variable domain is DARVTQTPRHKVTEMGQEVTMRCQPILGHNTVFWYRQTMMQGLELLAYFRNRAPLDDSGMPKDRFSAEMPDATLATLKIQPSEPRDSAVYFCASALTVVTEAFFGQGTRLTVV.